The 10 T cell receptor beta chains given below trace back to one sample, sequenced in a study of CD8+ T cells in alopecia areata (dated by TCRdb to 2016 to 2019). Library preparation employed the immunoSEQ multiplex PCR assay. RNA was extracted from all samples and reverse transcribed into cDNA as template for TCR sequencing. Imported from immuneACCESS, the table was reduced by TCRdb to in-frame sequences with V and J called. These copies leave out some clones; in studies compared against another copy, an unresolved V gene accounts for under half, and the cause of the remainder is not known. The sample contains 150,000 to 200,000 clones, roughly three fifths of them found a single time. The leading ten clones occupy about 1.3% of the sample. Read against the paper, the sample's treatment or condition label means: oral pan-JAK inhibitor, 5-10 mg twice daily. The input for sequencing was CD4+ T cells sorted from blood, taken around week 49, from a patient treated with tofacitinib. The origin of the receptors is a human donor with alopecia areata.

This clone was observed a few times. The chain couples TRBV4-3 to TRBJ1-2, with D uncertain. This CDR3 has 15 amino acids. The V gene's germline CDR1 is LGHNA and CDR2 YSLEER. V dropped 0 bases and J dropped 3 bases, with 11 bases sitting between them. The CDR3 DNA follows: TGCGCCAGCAGCCAAGATCTGGGCCGATACTATGGCTACACCTTC. This translates into CASSQDLGRYYGYTF.

V usage is TRBV5-6 and J usage is TRBJ2-3; no firm D call. The CDR3 extends over 16 amino acids. Trimming shortened V by 2 bases and J by 0 bases, and 13 bases separated the two germline ends. Germline-derived CDR1 and CDR2 are SGHDT and YYEEEE. CDR3 amino acids: CASSLRTAKSTDTQYF. For the CDR3, the DNA is TGTGCCAGCAGCTTAAGGACCGCCAAAAGCACAGATACGCAGTATTTT. Using reference TRBV5-6 and TRBJ2-3 for the parts outside the CDR3, the full variable domain is DAGVTQSPTHLIKTRGQQVTLRCSPKSGHDTVSWYQQALGQGPQFIFQYYEEEERQRGNFPDRFSGHQFPNYSSELNVNALLLGDSALYLCASSLRTAKSTDTQYFGPGTRLTVL.

This chain connects TRBV30 to TRBJ1-4, with TRBD1 matching 7 bases. V gave up 3 bases and J gave up 4 bases; unmatched junction bases: 8. Germline V gene sequence: CDR1 GTSNPN, CDR2 SVGIG (reference sequence). The CDR3 length is 15 residues. The DNA for the CDR3 is TGTGCCTGGAGCAGACAGGGATTAAATAATGAAAAACTGTTTTTT. This codes for CAWSRQGLNNEKLFF. The full variable domain, completed using reference TRBV30 and TRBJ1-4, is SQTIHQWPATLVQPVGSPLSLECTVEGTSNPNLYWYRQAAGRGLQLLFYSVGIGQISSEVPQNLSASRPQDRQFILSSKKLLLSDSGFYLCAWSRQGLNNEKLFFGSGTQLSVL.

The rearrangement joins TRBV7-2 to TRBJ2-7; D is possibly TRBD1 (5 bases). Per the germline V gene, CDR1 is SGHTA and CDR2 is FQGNSA. The length of the CDR3 is 15 residues. The V gene lost 1 base and the J gene lost 6 bases, with 16 bases spanning the gap. CDR3 bases: TGTGCCAGCAGCTTAGTCAGGCAGGGCCGATCCGAGCAGTACTTC. Its protein product is CASSLVRQGRSEQYF.

V is TRBV6-1 and J is TRBJ1-2, with D hard to call. Germline loops: CDR1 MNHNS, CDR2 SASEGT. Deletions cut 10 bases from V and 2 bases from J, with 5 bases between. This CDR3 spans 10 amino acids. CDR3 in DNA: TGTGCCATACAGAACTATGGCTACACCTTC. As protein: CAIQNYGYTF.

This clone was seen a few times. The J gene is TRBJ1-2, the V gene TRBV7-8; D may be TRBD1 (5 bases). The CDR3 spans 15 residues. The ends were cut back, 5 bases at V and 7 bases at J, with 20 bases in the middle. Germline lookup yields CDR1 SGHVS and CDR2 FQNEAQ. The CDR3 protein is CASSVTDRAPSGYTF. The DNA of the CDR3 is TGTGCCAGCAGCGTGACAGACCGGGCCCCTAGTGGCTACACCTTC.

This chain connects TRBV29-1 to TRBJ2-1; 11 bases match TRBD2. CDR3 length equals 13 residues. CDR1 SQVTM and CDR2 ANQGSEA come from the germline V gene. The J segment lost 8 bases and the V segment lost 7 bases, leaving 7 bases of the junction unmatched. CDR3 in amino acids: CSARLAGIHEQFF. CDR3 nucleotides: TGCAGCGCTAGACTAGCGGGGATTCATGAGCAGTTCTTC.

V gene TRBV6-6 combines with J gene TRBJ1-2, with TRBD1 matching 7 bases. CDR3 length: 16 residues. The trim removed 4 bases at V and 2 bases at J, leaving 10 bases unmatched. Germline V CDR1 and CDR2: MNHNY, SVGAGI (reference sequence). The CDR3 region has the DNA TGTGCCAGCAGTTCAGGGGGTGGTGTTGTCAACTATGGCTACACCTTC. It is translated as CASSSGGGVVNYGYTF.

J is TRBJ2-5 and V is TRBV18; no firm D call. The germline V and J ends were trimmed by 3 bases and 1 base, with 6 bases remaining between them. Germline CDR1 KGHSH, CDR2 LQKENI. The CDR3 has 13 amino acids. In DNA, the CDR3 is TGTGCCAGCTCACCTACCCTCCAAGAGACCCAGTACTTC. Protein: CASSPTLQETQYF.

The chain employs TRBV5-1 and TRBJ2-2; 9 nucleotides line up with TRBD1. The length of the CDR3 is 15 residues. With V trimmed by 2 bases and J by 3 bases, 2 bases remained unmatched. Per germline, CDR1 SGHRS and CDR2 YFSETQ. CDR3 DNA sequence: TGCGCCAGCAGCTTCGGGACAGGGCACACCGGGGAGCTGTTTTTT. Its translation is CASSFGTGHTGELFF.